One and the same sample provided the 4 T cell receptor beta chains below, sequenced in a study of blood T cell repertoires in COVID-19. The data were produced by immunoSEQ multiplex PCR, yet TCRdb's version contains in-frame clones alone and is incomplete. Altogether about 87,000 clones are present, approximately 71% being singletons, with the ten largest covering 4% to 5.5%. The sample comprised peripheral blood. The receptors were gathered from a woman in her forties or fifties with acute or convalescent COVID-19.

This clone was recorded only once. The CDR3: CASSKATDPTNEKLFF. CDR3 DNA: TGTGCCAGCAGTAAGGCGACAGACCCAACTAATGAAAAACTGTTTTTT. This chain uses TRBV6-4 with TRBJ1-4; TRBD1 is a possible D gene (5 bases). CDR1 is MRHNA, CDR2 SNTAGT, per germline. The CDR3 spans 16 residues. V was cut by 5 bases and J by 0 bases, with 13 bases left in between.

This sequence joins TRBV3-1 (or the pseudogene TRBV3-2) and TRBJ2-5, with D possibly TRBD1 on 5 matching bases. The V gene's germline CDR1 is LGHDT and CDR2 YNNKEL (reference sequence). Between the trimmed V and J ends, which lost 5 bases and 4 bases, there was a span of 11 bases. This CDR3 contains 13 residues. The CDR3 region is CASSSMGRETQYF. CDR3 nucleotide sequence: TGTGCCAGCAGCTCAATGGGGCGAGAGACCCAGTACTTC.

The chain uses TRBV7-2 and TRBJ1-5; D is perhaps TRBD1 (5 bases). Germline V lookup: CDR1 SGHTA, CDR2 FQGNSA. CDR3 length: 12 amino acids. V was pared by 5 bases and J by 10 bases, with 12 bases between. The CDR3 spells CASSPERGPQHF. The DNA of the CDR3 is TGTGCCAGCAGCCCCGAAAGGGGACCCCAGCATTTT.

The chain employs TRBV2 and TRBJ1-4; possible D gene TRBD1, 5 bases. CDR3 length: 14 residues. Trimming stripped 6 bases from V and 8 bases from J, with 16 bases between. Per germline, CDR1 SNHLY and CDR2 FYNNEI. In DNA form, the CDR3 reads TGTGCCAGCAGCCCGGGACTCACCGGAGAAAAACTGTTTTTT. This encodes CASSPGLTGEKLFF. Supplemented by reference TRBV2 and TRBJ1-4, the full variable domain reads EPEVTQTPSHQVTQMGQEVILRCVPISNHLYFYWYRQILGQKVEFLVSFYNNEISEKSEIFDDQFSVERPDGSNFTLKIRSTKLEDSAMYFCASSPGLTGEKLFFGSGTQLSVL.